This TCR beta chain was identified in a study of beta chain features in type 1 diabetes. Overall study findings and caveats: The study found fewer insertions and more deletions at VDJ junctions in type 1 diabetes patients. Within each of all four CD4+ subsets, Type 1 diabetes patients had TCRB CDR3s that were moderately but significantly shorter. The similarity of naive, central memory and Treg TCRB repertoires appeared greater among patients than among healthy donors.

Comments on this clone: Its antigen is unknown.

V was clipped by 2 bases and J by 7 bases; unmatched bases: 3. Looked up from germline, CDR1 is MNHEY and CDR2 is SMNVEV (reference sequence). The CDR3 sequence is 13 residues long. Without exception, sorted populations had purity beyond 95%. Of the isolated RNA, all was reverse transcribed, and so the sequenced material was expressed TCRB transcripts. An average roughly 3.6 million reads came from naive, central memory and regulatory T cell samples. Assay: immunoSEQ multiplex PCR; the TCRdb copy retains only in-frame clones and omits some. The repertoire holds some 160,000 clones, with roughly 9% as singletons.

The gene calls are TRBV27 and TRBJ1-1, with 8 positions matching TRBD1. This receptor was obtained from a woman aged 30 to 39 with type 1 diabetes. The sample taken for sequencing was central memory CD4+ T cells from blood. The CDR3 nucleotides read TGTGCCAGCAGTTTACAGGGGGCGGGTGAAGCTTTCTTT. Its translation is CASSLQGAGEAFF.